A single sample gave rise to the 29 T cell receptor beta chains below, sequenced in a study of cytomegalovirus exposure and HLA in healthy donors. The PCR had 60 Vbeta and 13 Jbeta primers. Here immunoSEQ multiplex PCR was the method, and the copy in TCRdb shows in-frame clones only, minus some. The sample lists 100,000 or so clones, 67% occurring once. What was sequenced was PBMCs. These receptors were obtained from a man aged 25-45 years in good health and CMV-seronegative.

Comment on this clone: The sample holds other DNA sequences that translate to the same CDR3. This sequence joins TRBV10-3 and TRBJ2-7, with 8 positions matching TRBD1. The CDR3 runs to 15 residues. The germline gives CDR1 ENHRY, CDR2 SYGVKD. The J segment lost 3 bases and the V segment lost 0 bases, leaving 4 bases of the junction unmatched. CDR3 coding DNA: TGTGCCATCAGTGAGTCATTTGGACAGGGCTACGAGCAGTACTTC. Translation gives CAISESFGQGYEQYF.

The chain links TRBV13 to TRBJ1-3, with D tentatively TRBD1 (6 bases). The CDR3 covers 17 residues. The V and J ends lost 5 bases and 0 bases respectively, with 17 bases between them. CDR1 and CDR2 from the germline V gene are PRHDT and FYEKMQ (reference sequence). CDR3 region: CASSPLDSVNSGNTIYF. DNA of the CDR3: TGTGCCAGCAGCCCCCTGGACAGTGTAAACTCTGGAAACACCATATATTTT.

V is TRBV28 and J is TRBJ1-5; D perhaps matches TRBD1 (5 bases). The CDR3 is made up of 14 amino acids. Germline V lookup: CDR1 MDHEN, CDR2 SYDVKM. V was shortened by 5 bases and J by 3 bases, with 11 bases between the two germline ends. CDR3 bases: TGTGCCAGCAGTCCGGGGGGAAACAATCAGCCCCAGCATTTT. Translating gives CASSPGGNNQPQHF.

The chain carries TRBV27 and TRBJ2-7; perhaps TRBD1 as D (6 bases). Trimming took off 3 bases at V and 3 bases at J, with 9 bases between the two ends. In germline, CDR1 is MNHEY, CDR2 SMNVEV (reference sequence). The CDR3 contains 13 residues. This chain's CDR3 is CASSLIGGYEQYF. CDR3 in DNA: TGTGCCAGCAGTTTGATAGGGGGCTACGAGCAGTACTTC.

In its sample, this clone was seen once. The V gene is TRBV29-1, the J gene TRBJ1-1; 8 nucleotides line up with TRBD1. CDR1 is SQVTM, CDR2 ANQGSEA, per germline. With V trimmed by 8 bases and J by 1 base, 6 bases remained unmatched. The CDR3 is made up of 13 amino acids. This CDR3 is CSIRGQGNTEAFF. CDR3 coding DNA: TGCAGCATCCGAGGACAGGGGAACACTGAAGCTTTCTTT.

The chain is built from TRBV27 and TRBJ1-4; TRBD1 might be the D (6 bases). CDR1 is MNHEY, CDR2 SMNVEV, per germline (reference sequence). V was trimmed by 0 bases and J by 2 bases, leaving 10 bases between them. CDR3 length: 16 residues. The CDR3 reads CASSLSEGGTNEKLFF. CDR3 bases: TGTGCCAGCAGTTTATCGGAGGGGGGGACTAATGAAAAACTGTTTTTT.

V gene TRBV30 combines with J gene TRBJ2-3; D perhaps matches TRBD2 (7 bases). CDR1 is GTSNPN, CDR2 SVGIG, per germline (reference sequence). Trimming shortened V by 4 bases and J by 5 bases, and 19 bases separated the two germline ends. The CDR3 sequence is 15 residues long. The CDR3 DNA reads as TGTGCCTGGACCTTGGGTGGGGGGGCAGGAGATACGCAGTATTTT. Translated: CAWTLGGGAGDTQYF.

The chain uses TRBV10-1 and TRBJ2-3; no definite D call. The CDR3 has 15 residues. The ends were cut back, 0 bases at V and 0 bases at J, with 7 bases in the middle. Germline CDR1 and CDR2: WNHNN and SYGVQD (reference sequence). CDR3 bases: TGCGCCAGCAGTGAGTCGTCCTATAGCACAGATACGCAGTATTTT. It codes for CASSESSYSTDTQYF.

In this sample, this clone turned up a few times. The V and J genes are TRBV5-1 and TRBJ2-7; D is unresolved. V gave up 1 base and J gave up 5 bases, with 13 bases separating them. The V gene's germline CDR1 is SGHRS and CDR2 YFSETQ. The CDR3 has 14 residues. In DNA, the CDR3 is TGCGCCAGCAGCTTGTTTGCGAACCCCAACGAGCAGTACTTC. Its protein product is CASSLFANPNEQYF.

This clone came up a few times. The rearrangement uses TRBV5-8 and TRBJ1-3; 8 nucleotides match TRBD1. The CDR3 sequence is 19 residues long. V lost 0 bases to trimming and J lost 4 bases; unmatched junction nucleotides: 15. Per germline, CDR1 SGHTS and CDR2 YDEGEE. This CDR3 reads CASSLVVLTGETRGNTIYF. DNA for the CDR3: TGTGCCAGCAGCTTGGTAGTTCTGACAGGGGAGACGCGAGGAAACACCATATATTTT.

This clone was observed a few times. The chain carries TRBV6-4 and TRBJ1-6, with D tentatively TRBD1 (5 bases). This CDR3 region has 13 residues. CDR1 is MRHNA and CDR2 is SNTAGT in the germline V gene. Trimming took 2 bases from V and 7 from J, leaving 6 bases between them. The CDR3 is CASSDRGNSPLHF. In DNA, the CDR3 is TGTGCCAGCAGTGACAGGGGCAATTCACCCCTCCACTTT.

This rearrangement joins TRBV6-5 to TRBJ2-7; 9 nucleotides match TRBD1. The CDR3 totals 15 residues. Trimming cost V 7 bases and J 2 bases; bases outside gene matches: 9. Germline V CDR1 and CDR2: MNHEY, SVGAGI. The chain's CDR3 is CASTQRGTGTYEQYF. For the CDR3, the DNA is TGTGCCAGCACCCAAAGGGGGACAGGGACCTACGAGCAGTACTTC.

The chain recombines TRBV19 with TRBJ2-5; TRBD1 agrees at 7 bases. The V segment lost 9 bases and the J segment 0 bases; nucleotides outside the gene matches: 7. The CDR3 totals 14 residues. The germline gives CDR1 LNHDA, CDR2 SQIVND (reference sequence). CDR3 region: CASSGTVYQETQYF. The DNA of the CDR3 is TGTGCCAGCTCCGGGACAGTATACCAAGAGACCCAGTACTTC.

This clone has only one observation. The gene calls are TRBV7-9 and TRBJ1-2; 8 bases map to TRBD1. The trim removed 4 bases at V and 11 bases at J, leaving 12 bases unmatched. This CDR3 spans 14 amino acids. Germline CDR1 reads SEHNR; CDR2 reads FQNEAQ (reference sequence). Written as DNA, the CDR3 is TGTGCCAGCAGCTCCAACCCACGGACAGGGTTATACACCTTC. Residues: CASSSNPRTGLYTF.

V usage is TRBV19 and J usage is TRBJ1-1; TRBD1 matches at 9 bases. The J segment lost 4 bases and the V segment lost 10 bases, leaving 10 bases of the junction unmatched. Per germline, CDR1 LNHDA and CDR2 SQIVND (reference sequence). This CDR3 region has 14 residues. The CDR3 protein is CATKPGTGSTEAFF. Written as DNA, the CDR3 is TGTGCCACAAAACCGGGGACAGGGAGCACTGAAGCTTTCTTT.

In this sample, this clone turned up once. V usage is TRBV2 and J usage is TRBJ1-1; TRBD1 aligns across 7 bases. This CDR3 spans 14 amino acids. V was pared by 6 bases and J by 1 base, with 5 bases of the junction left unmatched. Germline V gives CDR1 SNHLY, CDR2 FYNNEI. The CDR3 region is CASRPGQQNTEAFF. As DNA, the CDR3 is TGTGCCAGCAGACCGGGACAGCAGAACACTGAAGCTTTCTTT. The full variable domain, completed using reference TRBV2 and TRBJ1-1, is EPEVTQTPSHQVTQMGQEVILRCVPISNHLYFYWYRQILGQKVEFLVSFYNNEISEKSEIFDDQFSVERPDGSNFTLKIRSTKLEDSAMYFCASRPGQQNTEAFFGQGTRLTVV.

The chain couples TRBV11-2 to TRBJ2-7, with TRBD1 as a possible D gene (5 bases). Trimming left V 5 bases short and J 6 bases short, with 11 bases between. The CDR3 is made up of 12 amino acids. Germline CDR1 SGHAT, CDR2 FQNNGV. CDR3: CASSARQSEQYF. The CDR3 DNA is TGTGCCAGCAGCGCCCGACAGTCCGAGCAGTACTTC.

The chain has TRBV30 and TRBJ1-1; weak D call: TRBD1 (5 bases). The CDR3 covers 13 residues. V lost 4 bases to trimming and J lost 6 bases, with 15 bases between them. In germline, CDR1 is GTSNPN, CDR2 SVGIG (reference sequence). CDR3 sequence reads: CAWIPLGQPEAFF. DNA for the CDR3: TGTGCCTGGATCCCGTTGGGGCAGCCTGAAGCTTTCTTT.

To note about this clone: This specimen includes other DNA sequences encoding the same CDR3. The V and J genes are TRBV7-2 and TRBJ1-5; TRBD1 agrees at 8 bases. The V gene end was trimmed by 5 bases and the J gene end by 2 bases; junction bases not matched to a gene: 5. CDR1 SGHTA and CDR2 FQGNSA come from the germline V gene. This CDR3 comprises 15 residues. CDR3 sequence reads: CASSPDRGGNQPQHF. The CDR3 DNA sequence: TGTGCCAGCAGCCCTGACAGGGGAGGCAATCAGCCCCAGCATTTT.

The J gene is TRBJ2-2, the V gene TRBV5-4, with TRBD2 identical over 8 bases. V trimming: 0 bases; J trimming: 1 base; junction bases outside the gene matches: 2. The CDR3 is made up of 16 amino acids. Per germline, CDR1 SGHNT and CDR2 YYREEE (reference sequence). The CDR3 DNA reads TGTGCCAGCAGCTTGGTCGCGGGGGGGAACACCGGGGAGCTGTTTTTT. Protein product: CASSLVAGGNTGELFF.

The CDR3 sequence: CASRTTSGGNGYTF. The DNA for the CDR3 is TGCGCCAGCAGAACTACTTCGGGAGGGAATGGCTACACCTTC. The chain couples TRBV5-1 to TRBJ1-2, with no clear D. This CDR3 comprises 14 residues. Germline CDR1 is SGHRS and CDR2 is YFSETQ. Trimming left V 5 bases short and J 6 bases short, with 17 bases between.

With respect to this clone: Other DNA sequences in this sample translate to the same CDR3. The chain employs TRBV7-8 and TRBJ2-1; the match to TRBD2 covers 8 bases. In germline, CDR1 is SGHVS, CDR2 FQNEAQ. The trim removed 2 bases at V and 0 bases at J, leaving 0 bases unmatched. This CDR3 is 15 amino acids long. In DNA, the CDR3 is TGTGCCAGCAGCTTAAGCGGGGGCTCCTACAATGAGCAGTTCTTC. Amino acids: CASSLSGGSYNEQFF.

This chain links TRBV4-1 with TRBJ1-1; maybe TRBD1 (6 bases). Germline-derived CDR1 and CDR2 are MGHRA and YSYEKL. V was shortened by 4 bases and J by 0 bases, with 12 bases between the two germline ends. This CDR3 has 15 residues. The CDR3 loop is CASSPGQSMNTEAFF. The CDR3, as DNA: TGCGCCAGCAGCCCCGGACAGTCTATGAACACTGAAGCTTTCTTT.

The chain couples TRBV7-6 to TRBJ2-3, with 8 bases matching TRBD1. CDR1 SGHVS and CDR2 FNYEAQ come from the germline V gene. The length of the CDR3 is 15 residues. V was clipped by 1 base and J by 5 bases; unmatched bases: 5. CDR3 nucleotide sequence: TGTGCCAGCAGCTTAGGGGCAGGGGGCCAAGATACGCAGTATTTT. Translation gives CASSLGAGGQDTQYF.

In its sample, this clone was seen a few times. The chain uses TRBV4-3 and TRBJ1-1; D is unclear. The CDR3 is 15 residues long. V was trimmed by 1 base and J by 5 bases, leaving 14 bases between them. Germline assignment: CDR1 LGHNA and CDR2 YSLEER. This CDR3 reads CASSQAPFEGTEAFF. Here the CDR3 DNA reads TGCGCCAGCAGCCAAGCGCCCTTTGAGGGAACTGAAGCTTTCTTT.

The chain carries TRBV7-2 and TRBJ2-1; D perhaps matches TRBD2 (5 bases). The V gene's germline CDR1 is SGHTA and CDR2 FQGNSA. V lost 7 bases, J lost 7 bases, and 11 bases lay in between. The CDR3 is made up of 12 amino acids. CDR3 loop: CASTIQRNEQFF. CDR3 nucleotide sequence: TGTGCCAGCACCATACAGCGGAATGAGCAGTTCTTC.

The rearrangement uses TRBV6-5 and TRBJ1-1; possible D gene TRBD1, 6 bases. CDR1 is MNHEY, CDR2 SVGAGI, per germline. V was clipped by 5 bases and J by 5 bases, with 18 bases between them. The CDR3 covers 15 residues. This CDR3 is CASSTAGGVRTEAFF. The CDR3 DNA sequence: TGTGCCAGCAGTACCGCGGGGGGCGTGAGGACTGAAGCTTTCTTT.

This clone was observed a few times. V gene TRBV30 combines with J gene TRBJ2-7, with D possibly TRBD1 on 5 matching bases. CDR1 and CDR2 from the germline V gene are GTSNPN and SVGIG (reference sequence). This CDR3 is 12 amino acids long. V was shortened by 3 bases and J by 2 bases, with 8 bases between the two germline ends. As DNA, the CDR3 is TGTGCCTGGAGGCAAGGGGCCTACGAGCAGTACTTC. The encoded protein is CAWRQGAYEQYF.

The CDR3 loop is CASTVSGSPLHF. CDR3 nucleotides: TGTGCCAGTACAGTGTCGGGTTCACCCCTCCACTTT. The chain is built from TRBV19 and TRBJ1-6; D unresolved. The CDR3 sequence is 12 residues long. The germline gives CDR1 LNHDA, CDR2 SQIVND (reference sequence). The V end lost 7 bases, the J end lost 9 bases, and 10 bases lay between the germline ends.